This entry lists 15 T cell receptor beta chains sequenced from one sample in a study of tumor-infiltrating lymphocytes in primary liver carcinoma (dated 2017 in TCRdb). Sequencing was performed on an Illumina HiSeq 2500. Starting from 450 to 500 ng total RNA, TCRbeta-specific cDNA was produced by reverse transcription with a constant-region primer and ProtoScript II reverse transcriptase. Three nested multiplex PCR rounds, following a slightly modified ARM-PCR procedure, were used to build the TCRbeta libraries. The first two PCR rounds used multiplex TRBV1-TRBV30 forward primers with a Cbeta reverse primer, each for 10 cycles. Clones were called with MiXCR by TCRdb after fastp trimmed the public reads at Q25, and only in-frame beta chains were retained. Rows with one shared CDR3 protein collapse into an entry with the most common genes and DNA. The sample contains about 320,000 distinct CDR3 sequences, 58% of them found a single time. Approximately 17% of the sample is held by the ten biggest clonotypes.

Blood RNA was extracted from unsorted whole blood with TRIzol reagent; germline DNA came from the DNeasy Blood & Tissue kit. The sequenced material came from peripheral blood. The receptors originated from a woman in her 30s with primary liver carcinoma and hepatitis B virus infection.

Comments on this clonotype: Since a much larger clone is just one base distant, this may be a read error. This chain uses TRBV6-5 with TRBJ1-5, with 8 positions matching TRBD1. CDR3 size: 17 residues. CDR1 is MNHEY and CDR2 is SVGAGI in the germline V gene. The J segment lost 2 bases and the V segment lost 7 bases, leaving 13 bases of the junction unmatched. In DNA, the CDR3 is TGTGCCAGCAATTCCTACGACAGGGGCTATGGCAATCAGCCCCAGCATTTT. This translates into CASNSYDRGYGNQPQHF.

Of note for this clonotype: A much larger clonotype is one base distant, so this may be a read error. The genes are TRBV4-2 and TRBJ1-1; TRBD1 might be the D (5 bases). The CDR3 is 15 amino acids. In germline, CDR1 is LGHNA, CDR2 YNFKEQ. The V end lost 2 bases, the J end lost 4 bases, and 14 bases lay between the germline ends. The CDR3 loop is CASSQNTGRGTEAFF. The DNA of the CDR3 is TGTGCCAGCAGCCAAAACACCGGGAGGGGCACTGAAGCTTTCTTT.

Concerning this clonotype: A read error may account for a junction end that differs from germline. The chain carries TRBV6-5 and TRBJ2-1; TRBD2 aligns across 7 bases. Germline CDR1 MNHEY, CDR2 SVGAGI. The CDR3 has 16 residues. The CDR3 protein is CASSDPGGSLRDEQSF. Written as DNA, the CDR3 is TGTGCCAGCAGTGATCCGGGCGGGAGTCTCAGGGATGAGCAGTCCTTC.

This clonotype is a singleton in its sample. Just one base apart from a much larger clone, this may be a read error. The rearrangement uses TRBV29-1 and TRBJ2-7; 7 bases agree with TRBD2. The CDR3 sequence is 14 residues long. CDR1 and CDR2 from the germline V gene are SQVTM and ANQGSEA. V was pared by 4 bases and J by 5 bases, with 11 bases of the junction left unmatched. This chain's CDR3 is CSVARDYSRHEQYF. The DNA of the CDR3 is TGCAGCGTTGCCCGGGACTATAGCAGGCACGAGCAGTACTTC.

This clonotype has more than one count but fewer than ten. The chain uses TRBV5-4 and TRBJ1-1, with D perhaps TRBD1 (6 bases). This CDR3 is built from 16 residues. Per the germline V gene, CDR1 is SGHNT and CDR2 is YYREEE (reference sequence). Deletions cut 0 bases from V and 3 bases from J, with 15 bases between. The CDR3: CASSLAPGAMDTEAFF. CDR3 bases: TGTGCCAGCAGCTTGGCCCCAGGGGCAATGGACACTGAAGCTTTCTTT.

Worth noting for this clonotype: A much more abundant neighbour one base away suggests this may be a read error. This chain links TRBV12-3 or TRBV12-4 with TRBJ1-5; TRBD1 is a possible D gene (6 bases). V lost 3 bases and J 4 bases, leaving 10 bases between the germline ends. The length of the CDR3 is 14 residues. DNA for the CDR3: TGTGCCAGCAGTTTCTGGACAGCTAATCAGCCCCAGCATTTT. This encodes CASSFWTANQPQHF.

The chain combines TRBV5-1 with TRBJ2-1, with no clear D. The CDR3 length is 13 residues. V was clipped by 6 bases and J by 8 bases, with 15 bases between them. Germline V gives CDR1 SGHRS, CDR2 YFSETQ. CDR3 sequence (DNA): TGCGCCAGCATCGAAAGGGCTGGGCATGAGCAGTTCTTC. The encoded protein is CASIERAGHEQFF.

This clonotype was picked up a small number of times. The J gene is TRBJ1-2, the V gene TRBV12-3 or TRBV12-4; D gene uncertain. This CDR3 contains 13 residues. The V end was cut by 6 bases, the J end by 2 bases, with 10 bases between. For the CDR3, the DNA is TGTGCCAGCAGCGTAACAGTAAACTATGGCTACACCTTC. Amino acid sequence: CASSVTVNYGYTF.

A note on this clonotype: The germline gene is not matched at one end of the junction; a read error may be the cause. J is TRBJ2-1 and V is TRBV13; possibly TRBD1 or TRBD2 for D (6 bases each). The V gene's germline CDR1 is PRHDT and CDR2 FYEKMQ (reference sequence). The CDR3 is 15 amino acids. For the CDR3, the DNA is TGTGCCGGCAGCTTAGATCCGGGGGCAAACAATGAGCAGTTCTTC. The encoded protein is CAGSLDPGANNEQFF.

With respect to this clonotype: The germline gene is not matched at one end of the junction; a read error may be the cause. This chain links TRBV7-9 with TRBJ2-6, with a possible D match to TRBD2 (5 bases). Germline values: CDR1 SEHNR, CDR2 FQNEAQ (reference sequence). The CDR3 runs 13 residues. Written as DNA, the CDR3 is TGTACCAGCAGCTTAGCGTGGGCCAACGTCCTGACTTTC. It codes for CTSSLAWANVLTF. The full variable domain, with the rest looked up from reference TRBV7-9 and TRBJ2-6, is DTGVSQNPRHKITKRGQNVTFRCDPISEHNRLYWYRQTLGQGPEFLTYFQNEAQLEKSRLLSDRFSAERPKGSFSTLEIQRTEQGDSAMYLCTSSLAWANVLTFGAGSRLTVL.

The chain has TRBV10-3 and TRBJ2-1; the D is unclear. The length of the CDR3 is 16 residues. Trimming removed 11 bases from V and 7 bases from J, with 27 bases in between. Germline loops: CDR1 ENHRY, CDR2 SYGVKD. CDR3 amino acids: CAFCADQTEIRNEQFF. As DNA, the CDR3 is TGTGCCTTCTGTGCGGACCAGACGGAAATACGAAATGAGCAGTTCTTC.

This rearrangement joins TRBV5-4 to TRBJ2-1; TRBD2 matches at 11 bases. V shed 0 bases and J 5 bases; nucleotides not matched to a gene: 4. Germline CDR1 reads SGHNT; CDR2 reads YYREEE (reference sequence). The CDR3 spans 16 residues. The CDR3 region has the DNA TGTGCCAGCAGCTTGGGCGGGACTAGCGGAAACAATGAGCAGTTCTTC. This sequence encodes CASSLGGTSGNNEQFF.

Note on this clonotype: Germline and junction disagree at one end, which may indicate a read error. In nucleotides, the CDR3 is TGTGTCAGCAGCTTCATGGGTTGTGAGCAGTACTTC. Residues: CVSSFMGCEQYF. The V and J genes are TRBV11-1 and TRBJ2-7, with D unresolved. Germline V gives CDR1 SGHAT, CDR2 FQDESV (reference sequence). The CDR3 has 12 amino acids.

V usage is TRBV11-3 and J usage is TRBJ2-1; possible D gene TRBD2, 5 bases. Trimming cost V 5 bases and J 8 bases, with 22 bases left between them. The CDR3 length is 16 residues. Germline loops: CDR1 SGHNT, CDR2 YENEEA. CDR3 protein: CASSLSWGASNDEQFF. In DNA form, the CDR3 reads TGTGCCAGCAGCCTGTCATGGGGAGCTTCGAACGATGAGCAGTTCTTC.

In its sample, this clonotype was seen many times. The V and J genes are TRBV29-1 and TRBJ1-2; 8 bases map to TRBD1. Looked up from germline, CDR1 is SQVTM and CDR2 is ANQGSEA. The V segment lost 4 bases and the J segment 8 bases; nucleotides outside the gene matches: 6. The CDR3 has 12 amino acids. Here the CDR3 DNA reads TGCAGCGTTGGGGACAGGCTTCTAGGCTACACCTTC. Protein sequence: CSVGDRLLGYTF.